The 18 T cell receptor beta chains in this list originate from one sample, sequenced in a study of radiation and T cells in renal cell carcinoma. This sample's time point: baseline pretreatment blood. The treatment denotes: 15 Gy SBRT to primary tumor, nephrectomy 4 weeks later. Profiling relied on immunoSEQ multiplex PCR, and the TCRdb table lists in-frame clones only, not all of them. The table lists 95,000 to 150,000 clones, roughly four fifths of them singletons. This specimen consisted of blood, obtained from a patient whose treatment included radiotherapy and nephrectomy. The receptors here all came from a woman aged 55-70 years with renal cell carcinoma.

The chain is built from TRBV5-5 and TRBJ2-2; D uncertain. The germline V and J ends were trimmed by 0 bases and 1 base, with 4 bases remaining between them. From germline, CDR1 is SGHKS and CDR2 YYEKEE (reference sequence). The CDR3 sequence is 14 residues long. The CDR3 protein is CASSLGGNTGELFF. The CDR3 DNA sequence: TGTGCCAGCAGCTTGGGCGGGAACACCGGGGAGCTGTTTTTT.

The rearrangement uses TRBV7-9 and TRBJ2-7, with TRBD2 matching over 10 bases. The V gene's germline CDR1 is SEHNR and CDR2 FQNEAQ (reference sequence). J was trimmed by 4 bases and V by 5 bases; bases with no gene match: 8. The CDR3 is 15 amino acids. CDR3 DNA: TGTGCCAGCAGCCCTGGGGGACTAGCGAAATACGAGCAGTACTTC. Translated, it gives CASSPGGLAKYEQYF.

The genes are TRBV6-5 and TRBJ2-3; no firm D call. This CDR3 contains 11 residues. Germline CDR1 and CDR2: MNHEY and SVGAGI. V dropped 2 bases and J dropped 6 bases, with 3 bases sitting between them. CDR3 coding DNA: TGTGCCAGCAGTTACGTGGATACGCAGTATTTT. Translating it yields CASSYVDTQYF.

The rearrangement links TRBV9 to TRBJ2-3; 13 nucleotides match TRBD2. CDR1 and CDR2 (germline): SGDLS, YYNGEE. The CDR3 contains 16 residues. V shed 4 bases, J shed 2 bases, and the junction held 4 bases outside the gene matches. In nucleotides, the CDR3 is TGTGCCAGCAGCCCTGGACTAGCGGGGGACACAGATACGCAGTATTTT. Amino acid sequence: CASSPGLAGDTDTQYF.

This chain uses TRBV7-2 with TRBJ2-5; perhaps TRBD2 as D (5 bases). Germline V gene lookup returns CDR1 SGHTA and CDR2 FQGNSA. V lost 1 base and J lost 5, with 11 bases in between. There are 14 residues in the CDR3. The chain's CDR3 is CASSLGGLQETQYF. The DNA of the CDR3 is TGTGCCAGCAGCTTAGGAGGGCTGCAGGAGACCCAGTACTTC.

The CDR3 nucleotides read TGTGCCAGCAGCTCAATCGGGACAGTATACGAGCAGTACTTC. Its translation: CASSSIGTVYEQYF. J is TRBJ2-7 and V is TRBV5-5; 7 nucleotides agree with TRBD1. Germline assignment: CDR1 SGHKS and CDR2 YYEKEE (reference sequence). The V and J ends lost 3 bases and 4 bases, in that order; junction bases with no gene match: 7. The CDR3 has 14 amino acids.

This clone was seen only a few times. The chain joins TRBV7-9 to TRBJ2-5; tentative D call: TRBD1 (5 bases). Trimming took 0 bases from V and 1 from J, leaving 9 bases between them. The CDR3 has 15 amino acids. The germline gives CDR1 SEHNR, CDR2 FQNEAQ (reference sequence). The DNA of the CDR3 is TGTGCCAGCAGCTTAGCTTCAGGGTTCCAAGAGACCCAGTACTTC. Translated, it gives CASSLASGFQETQYF. Full variable domain (rest looked up from reference TRBV7-9 and TRBJ2-5): DTGVSQNPRHKITKRGQNVTFRCDPISEHNRLYWYRQTLGQGPEFLTYFQNEAQLEKSRLLSDRFSAERPKGSFSTLEIQRTEQGDSAMYLCASSLASGFQETQYFGPGTRLLVL.

This chain joins TRBV7-2 and TRBJ2-3; possibly TRBD1 for D (5 bases). The germline V gene encodes CDR1 SGHTA and CDR2 FQGNSA. V lost 5 bases to trimming and J lost 3 bases, with 9 bases between them. The CDR3 contains 13 residues. The CDR3 nucleotides read TGTGCCAGCAGCATCCAGGGTACAGATACGCAGTATTTT. This sequence encodes CASSIQGTDTQYF.

This sequence joins TRBV14 and TRBJ1-2; unclear D gene. The CDR3 contains 12 residues. From germline, CDR1 is SGHDN and CDR2 FVKESK. The germline V and J ends were trimmed by 4 bases and 8 bases, with 11 bases remaining between them. In DNA, the CDR3 is TGTGCCAGCAGCCGAGCGGACCGGGGCTACACCTTC. Its protein product is CASSRADRGYTF. The variable domain in full, completed from reference TRBV14 and TRBJ1-2, reads EAGVTQFPSHSVIEKGQTVTLRCDPISGHDNLYWYRRVMGKEIKFLLHFVKESKQDESGMPNNRFLAERTGGTYSTLKVQPAELEDSGVYFCASSRADRGYTFGSGTRLTVV.

For the CDR3, the DNA is TGTGCCAGTACCTTCGACAGTTATGGCTACACCTTC. It specifies CASTFDSYGYTF. The V and J genes are TRBV19 and TRBJ1-2; perhaps TRBD1 as D (5 bases). V lost 7 bases to trimming and J lost 5 bases, with 11 bases between them. From germline, CDR1 is LNHDA and CDR2 SQIVND (reference sequence). There are 12 residues in the CDR3. Looking up the rest from reference TRBV19 and TRBJ1-2 gives the full variable domain: DGGITQSPKYLFRKEGQNVTLSCEQNLNHDAMYWYRQDPGQGLRLIYYSQIVNDFQKGDIAEGYSVSREKKESFPLTVTSAQKNPTAFYLCASTFDSYGYTFGSGTRLTVV.

The chain recombines TRBV7-2 with TRBJ2-1; tentatively, D is TRBD1 (6 bases). This CDR3 region has 15 residues. The V end lost 2 bases, the J end lost 1 base, and 9 bases lay between the germline ends. CDR1 is SGHTA and CDR2 is FQGNSA in the germline V gene. The CDR3 bases are TGTGCCAGCAGCTTATTCAGGGGTTCCTACAATGAGCAGTTCTTC. The encoded protein is CASSLFRGSYNEQFF.

This chain connects TRBV9 to TRBJ1-1; D is unclear. CDR1 is SGDLS, CDR2 YYNGEE, per germline. With 0 bases removed from V and 1 base from J, the gap between germline ends came to 7 bases. CDR3 size: 14 residues. The CDR3 DNA is TGTGCCAGCAGCGTAGTTCCGGAGAACACTGAAGCTTTCTTT. As protein: CASSVVPENTEAFF.

The chain links TRBV6-5 to TRBJ2-7; TRBD1 aligns across 9 bases. Germline CDR1 reads MNHEY; CDR2 reads SVGAGI. The CDR3 runs 15 residues. Trimming took 4 bases from V and 1 from J; bases not matched to a gene: 5. CDR3 DNA sequence: TGTGCCAGCAGTTCCCAACAGGGGGCATCCTACGAGCAGTACTTC. Encoded protein: CASSSQQGASYEQYF.

The J gene is TRBJ1-4, the V gene TRBV20-1; the D is unclear. This CDR3 spans 11 amino acids. CDR1 DFQATT and CDR2 SNEGSKA come from the germline V gene (reference sequence). V shed 6 bases and J shed 7 bases, with 9 bases lying between them. CDR3 loop: CSAENGEKLFF. Here the CDR3 DNA reads TGCAGTGCAGAGAATGGTGAAAAACTGTTTTTT.

The V gene is TRBV2, the J gene TRBJ2-5; TRBD2 might be the D (6 bases). The CDR3 spans 15 residues. Trimming cost V 1 base and J 5 bases, with 14 bases left between them. CDR1 SNHLY and CDR2 FYNNEI come from the germline V gene. In DNA, the CDR3 is TGTGCCAGCAGTGAAGGGGTCGGGAGAGGCGAGACCCAGTACTTC. Its translation: CASSEGVGRGETQYF.

V is TRBV9 and J is TRBJ2-1, with a weak D call TRBD2 (6 bases). Germline V gives CDR1 SGDLS, CDR2 YYNGEE. V dropped 4 bases and J dropped 1 base, with 15 bases sitting between them. This CDR3 has 16 residues. The chain's CDR3 is CASSPPSTSSYNEQFF. In DNA form, the CDR3 reads TGTGCCAGCAGCCCGCCCTCGACTAGTTCCTACAATGAGCAGTTCTTC.

The J gene is TRBJ2-2, the V gene TRBV7-6; TRBD2 agrees at 7 bases. Germline V gives CDR1 SGHVS, CDR2 FNYEAQ. The V gene end was trimmed by 1 base and the J gene end by 3 bases; junction bases not matched to a gene: 11. This CDR3 is built from 18 residues. Written as DNA, the CDR3 is TGTGCCAGCAGCTTAGGGCTCACTCTAGCGGTAGACACCGGGGAGCTGTTTTTT. Its translation: CASSLGLTLAVDTGELFF.

This clone was seen once. The chain joins TRBV14 to TRBJ2-6, with D unclear. The CDR3 contains 13 residues. The V gene's germline CDR1 is SGHDN and CDR2 FVKESK. V shed 5 bases and J shed 5 bases, with 7 bases lying between them. The CDR3 region is CASSGSRANVLTF. In DNA form, the CDR3 reads TGTGCCAGCAGCGGCTCGCGGGCCAACGTCCTGACTTTC.